Each of the 2 T cell receptor beta chains below was sequenced from the same sample in a study. Tregs were sorted as CD4+CD25+CD127-/low cells. TCRdb itself ran the 5' RACE reads through MiXCR, one entry per CDR3 protein. The table records 35,000 to 55,000 distinct CDR3 sequences, 20% to 25% of them present only once. Sequencing used Tregs sorted from a lymph node. Receptors were obtained from a female donor with breast cancer.

This clonotype occurred a few times. CDR3 nucleotide sequence: TGTGCCAGCAGCTTCGGGACAGGGGGCGATGAAGCTTTCTTT. As protein: CASSFGTGGDEAFF. The V and J genes are TRBV11-2 and TRBJ1-1, with 12 bases identical to TRBD1. V trimming: 3 bases; J trimming: 7 bases; junction bases outside the gene matches: 3. Germline V gene sequence: CDR1 SGHAT, CDR2 FQNNGV. There are 14 residues in the CDR3.

V and J are TRBV7-6 and TRBJ1-2; D is uncertain. CDR1 is SGHVS, CDR2 FNYEAQ, per germline. Trimming left V 5 bases short and J 8 bases short, with 15 bases between. This CDR3 has 13 residues. For the CDR3, the DNA is TGTGCCAGCAGCCCACTGATCTCATGGGGCTACACCTTC. Its translation is CASSPLISWGYTF.